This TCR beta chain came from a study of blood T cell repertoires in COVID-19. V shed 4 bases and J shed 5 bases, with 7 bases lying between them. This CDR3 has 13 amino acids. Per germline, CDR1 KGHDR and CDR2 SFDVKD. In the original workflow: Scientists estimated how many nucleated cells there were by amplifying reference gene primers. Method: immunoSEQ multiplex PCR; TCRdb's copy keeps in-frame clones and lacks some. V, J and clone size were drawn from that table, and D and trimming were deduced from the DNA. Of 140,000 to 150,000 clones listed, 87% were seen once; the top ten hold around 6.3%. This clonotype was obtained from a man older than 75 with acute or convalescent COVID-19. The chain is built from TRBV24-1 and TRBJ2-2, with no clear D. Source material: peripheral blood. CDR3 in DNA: TGTGCCACCAGTGAAACGACTACCGGGGAGCTGTTTTTT. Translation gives CATSETTTGELFF.